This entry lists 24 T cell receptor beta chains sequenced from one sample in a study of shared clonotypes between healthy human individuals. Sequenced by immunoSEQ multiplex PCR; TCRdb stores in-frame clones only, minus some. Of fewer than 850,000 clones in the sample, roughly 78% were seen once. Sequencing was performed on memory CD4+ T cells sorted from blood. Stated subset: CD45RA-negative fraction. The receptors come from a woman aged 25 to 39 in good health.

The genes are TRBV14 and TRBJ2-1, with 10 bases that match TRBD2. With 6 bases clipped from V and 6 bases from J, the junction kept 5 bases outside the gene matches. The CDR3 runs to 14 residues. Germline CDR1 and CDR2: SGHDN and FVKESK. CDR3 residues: CASRLAGAGNEQFF. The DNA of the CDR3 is TGTGCCAGCAGGCTAGCGGGAGCGGGCAATGAGCAGTTCTTC.

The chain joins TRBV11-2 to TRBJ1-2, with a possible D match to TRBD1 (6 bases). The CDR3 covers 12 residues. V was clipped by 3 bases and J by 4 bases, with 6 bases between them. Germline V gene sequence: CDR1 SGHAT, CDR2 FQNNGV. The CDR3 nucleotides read TGTGCCAGCAGCTTGGACAGCTATGGCTACACCTTC. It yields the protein CASSLDSYGYTF.

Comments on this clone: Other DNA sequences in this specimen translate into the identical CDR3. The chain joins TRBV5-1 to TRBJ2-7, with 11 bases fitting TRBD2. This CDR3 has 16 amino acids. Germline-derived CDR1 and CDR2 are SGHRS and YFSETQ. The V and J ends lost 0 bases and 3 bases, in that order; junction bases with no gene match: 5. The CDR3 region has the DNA TGCGCCAGCAGCTTGGGGGGGACTAGCGGATTCTACGAGCAGTACTTC. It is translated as CASSLGGTSGFYEQYF.

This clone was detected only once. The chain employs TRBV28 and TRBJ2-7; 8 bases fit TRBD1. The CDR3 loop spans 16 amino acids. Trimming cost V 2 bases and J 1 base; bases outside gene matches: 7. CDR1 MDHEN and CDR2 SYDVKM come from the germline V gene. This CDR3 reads CASSLAGQGGSYEQYF. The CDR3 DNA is TGTGCCAGCAGTTTAGCAGGACAGGGTGGTTCCTACGAGCAGTACTTC.

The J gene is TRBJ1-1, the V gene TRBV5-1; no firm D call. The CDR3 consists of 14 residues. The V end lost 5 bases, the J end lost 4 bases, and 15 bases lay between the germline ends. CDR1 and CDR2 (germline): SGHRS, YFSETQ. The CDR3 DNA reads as TGCGCCAGCAGAACTGACGGAGAAAGCACTGAAGCTTTCTTT. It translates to CASRTDGESTEAFF. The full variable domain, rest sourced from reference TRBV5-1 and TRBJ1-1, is KAGVTQTPRYLIKTRGQQVTLSCSPISGHRSVSWYQQTPGQGLQFLFEYFSETQRNKGNFPGRFSGRQFSNSRSEMNVSTLELGDSALYLCASRTDGESTEAFFGQGTRLTVV.

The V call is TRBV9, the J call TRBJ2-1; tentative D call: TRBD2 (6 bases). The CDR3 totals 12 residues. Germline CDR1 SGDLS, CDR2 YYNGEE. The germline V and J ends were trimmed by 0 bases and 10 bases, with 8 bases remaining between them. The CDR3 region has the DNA TGTGCCAGCAGCGTAGATAGCGGCGAGCAGTTCTTC. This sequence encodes CASSVDSGEQFF.

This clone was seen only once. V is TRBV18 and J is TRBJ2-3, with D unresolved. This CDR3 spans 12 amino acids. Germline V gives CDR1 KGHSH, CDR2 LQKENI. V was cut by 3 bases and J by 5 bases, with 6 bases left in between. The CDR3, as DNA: TGTGCCAGCTCACCTATGGGAGATACGCAGTATTTT. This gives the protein CASSPMGDTQYF.

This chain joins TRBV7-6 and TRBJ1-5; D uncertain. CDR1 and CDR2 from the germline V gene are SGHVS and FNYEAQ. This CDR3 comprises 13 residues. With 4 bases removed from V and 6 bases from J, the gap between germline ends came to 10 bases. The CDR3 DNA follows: TGTGCCAGCAGCTCGGGTGTTGCTCAGCCCCAGCATTTT. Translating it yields CASSSGVAQPQHF.

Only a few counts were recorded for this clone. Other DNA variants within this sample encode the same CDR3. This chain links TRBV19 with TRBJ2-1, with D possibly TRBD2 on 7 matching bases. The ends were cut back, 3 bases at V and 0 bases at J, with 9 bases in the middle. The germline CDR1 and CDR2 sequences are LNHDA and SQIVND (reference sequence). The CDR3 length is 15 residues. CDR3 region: CASSIGGPSYNEQFF. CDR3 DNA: TGTGCCAGTAGTATCGGGGGGCCCTCCTACAATGAGCAGTTCTTC.

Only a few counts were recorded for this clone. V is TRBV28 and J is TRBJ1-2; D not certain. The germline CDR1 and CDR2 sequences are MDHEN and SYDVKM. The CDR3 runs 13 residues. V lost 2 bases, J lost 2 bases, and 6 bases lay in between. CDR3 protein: CASSLNANYGYTF. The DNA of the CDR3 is TGTGCCAGCAGTTTAAACGCAAACTATGGCTACACCTTC.

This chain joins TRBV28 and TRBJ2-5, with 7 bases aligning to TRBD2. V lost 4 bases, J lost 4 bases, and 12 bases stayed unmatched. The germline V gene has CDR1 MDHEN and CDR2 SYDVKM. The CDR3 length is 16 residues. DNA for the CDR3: TGTGCCAGCAGTTCATGGACCTTGGGGGGGGTAGAGACCCAGTACTTC. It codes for CASSSWTLGGVETQYF.

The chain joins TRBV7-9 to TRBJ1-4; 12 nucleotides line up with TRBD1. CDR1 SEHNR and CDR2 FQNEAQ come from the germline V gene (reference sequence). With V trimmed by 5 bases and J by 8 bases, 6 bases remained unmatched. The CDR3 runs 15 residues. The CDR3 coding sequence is TGTGCCAGCAGCCCTCCGGGACAGGGGGCGGAAAAACTGTTTTTT. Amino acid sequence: CASSPPGQGAEKLFF.

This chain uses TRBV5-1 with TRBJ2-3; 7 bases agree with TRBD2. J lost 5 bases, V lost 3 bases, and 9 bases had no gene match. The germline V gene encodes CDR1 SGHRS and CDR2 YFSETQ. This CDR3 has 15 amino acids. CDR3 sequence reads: CASSYRLAREDTQYF. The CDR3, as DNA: TGCGCCAGCAGCTACCGACTAGCAAGAGAAGATACGCAGTATTTT.

CDR3 loop: CAISDISRPDTDTQYF. CDR3 DNA: TGTGCCATCAGTGACATTTCGCGGCCCGACACAGATACGCAGTATTTT. This sequence joins TRBV10-3 and TRBJ2-3; D unresolved. The CDR3 is 16 residues long. Deletions cut 3 bases from V and 2 bases from J, with 15 bases between. Germline values: CDR1 ENHRY, CDR2 SYGVKD.

CDR3: CASSYSGQGNTIYF. The CDR3 region has the DNA TGTGCCAGCAGTTACTCGGGACAGGGAAACACCATATATTTT. The rearrangement links TRBV6-6 to TRBJ1-3, with 7 positions matching TRBD1. The CDR3 is 14 residues long. Germline lookup yields CDR1 MNHNY and CDR2 SVGAGI (reference sequence). V was pared by 0 bases and J by 4 bases, with 0 bases of the junction left unmatched.

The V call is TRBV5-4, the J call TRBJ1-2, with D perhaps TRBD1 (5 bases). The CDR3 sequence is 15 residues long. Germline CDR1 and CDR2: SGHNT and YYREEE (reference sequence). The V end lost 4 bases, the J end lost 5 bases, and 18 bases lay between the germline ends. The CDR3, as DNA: TGTGCCAGCAGCGTGGGGGGGGACCTCTTTTATGGCTACACCTTC. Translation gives CASSVGGDLFYGYTF.

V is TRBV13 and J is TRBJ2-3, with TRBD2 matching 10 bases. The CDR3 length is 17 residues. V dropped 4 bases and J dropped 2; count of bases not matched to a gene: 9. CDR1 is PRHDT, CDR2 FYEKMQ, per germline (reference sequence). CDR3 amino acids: CASSSALLAGLTDTQYF. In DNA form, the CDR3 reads TGTGCCAGCAGCTCCGCGTTACTAGCGGGACTCACAGATACGCAGTATTTT.

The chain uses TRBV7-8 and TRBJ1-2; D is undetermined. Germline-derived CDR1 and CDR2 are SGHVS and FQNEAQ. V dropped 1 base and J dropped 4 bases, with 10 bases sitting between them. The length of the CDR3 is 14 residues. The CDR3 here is CASSLVGHSYGYTF. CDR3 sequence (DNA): TGTGCCAGCAGCTTAGTAGGCCACAGCTATGGCTACACCTTC.

Written as DNA, the CDR3 is TGCAGTGCTAGACGTGGCAATGAGCAGTTCTTC. Translating it yields CSARRGNEQFF. V gene TRBV20-1 combines with J gene TRBJ2-1, with D unresolved. The CDR3 has 11 residues. Germline-derived CDR1 and CDR2 are DFQATT and SNEGSKA (reference sequence). V lost 2 bases and J 6 bases, leaving 5 bases between the germline ends.

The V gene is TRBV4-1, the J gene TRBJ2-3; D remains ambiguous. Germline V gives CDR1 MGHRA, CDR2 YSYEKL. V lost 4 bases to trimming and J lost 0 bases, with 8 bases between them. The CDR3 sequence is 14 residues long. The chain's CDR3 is CASSPRTSTDTQYF. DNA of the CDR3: TGCGCCAGCAGCCCTCGGACGAGCACAGATACGCAGTATTTT.

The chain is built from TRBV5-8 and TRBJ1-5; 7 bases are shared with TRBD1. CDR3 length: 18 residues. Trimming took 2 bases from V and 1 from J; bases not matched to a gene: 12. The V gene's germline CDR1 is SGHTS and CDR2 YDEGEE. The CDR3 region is CASSFSRGFLESNQPQHF. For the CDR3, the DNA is TGTGCCAGCAGCTTTAGCAGGGGGTTCTTGGAGAGCAATCAGCCCCAGCATTTT.

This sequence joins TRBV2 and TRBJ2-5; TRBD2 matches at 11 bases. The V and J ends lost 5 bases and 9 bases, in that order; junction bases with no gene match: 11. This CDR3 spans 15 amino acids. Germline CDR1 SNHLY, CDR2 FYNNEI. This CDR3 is CASSPSTSGSSAQYF. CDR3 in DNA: TGTGCCAGCAGTCCCAGTACTAGCGGGAGTTCGGCCCAGTACTTC. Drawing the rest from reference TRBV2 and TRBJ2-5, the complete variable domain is EPEVTQTPSHQVTQMGQEVILRCVPISNHLYFYWYRQILGQKVEFLVSFYNNEISEKSEIFDDQFSVERPDGSNFTLKIRSTKLEDSAMYFCASSPSTSGSSAQYFGPGTRLLVL.

The CDR3 loop reads CSVGLAGVNYEQYF. For the CDR3, the DNA is TGCAGCGTTGGACTAGCGGGAGTTAACTACGAGCAGTACTTC. This sequence joins TRBV29-1 and TRBJ2-7; TRBD2 aligns across 12 bases. V dropped 4 bases and J dropped 3; count of bases not matched to a gene: 4. The CDR3 is 14 residues long. The V gene's germline CDR1 is SQVTM and CDR2 ANQGSEA.

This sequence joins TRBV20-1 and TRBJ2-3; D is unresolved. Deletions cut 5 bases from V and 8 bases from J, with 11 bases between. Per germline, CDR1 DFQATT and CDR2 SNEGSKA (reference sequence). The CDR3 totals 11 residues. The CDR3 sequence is CSADDKSTQYF. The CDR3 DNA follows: TGCAGTGCTGACGACAAAAGTACGCAGTATTTT.